What follows describes a single T cell receptor (beta chain). This CDR3 is 15 amino acids long. The ends lost 4 bases at V and 2 bases at J; junction bases unmatched: 1. Germline V gene data show CDR1 as MGHRA and CDR2 as YSYEKL. The sample originates from a study of blood T cell repertoires in COVID-19. Looking at the study overall: Specimens from acute and convalescent COVID-19 originated in the United States, Italy and Spain. T cells, B-cell-depleted T cells, or PBMCs supplied cDNA or gDNA.

In the source study's methods: Amplification of reference gene primers provided the estimated nucleated cell counts. Sequencing was performed with immunoSEQ multiplex PCR; in TCRdb, only in-frame clones are kept and a portion is missing. The DNA gave D and trimming, while V, J and clone size come from that table. Of 43,000 or so clones listed, about nine tenths are singletons. Sequenced sample: peripheral blood. The source is a man aged 55 to 70 with active or convalescent COVID-19. The V call is TRBV4-1, the J call TRBJ2-1; 11 bases map to TRBD2. The CDR3 coding sequence is TGCGCCAGCAGCCCGGGACTAGCGGCCTACAATGAGCAGTTCTTC. Translated: CASSPGLAAYNEQFF.